The 30 T cell receptor beta chains given below trace back to one sample, sequenced in a study of blood T cell repertoires in COVID-19. Data came from immunoSEQ multiplex PCR; TCRdb stores just in-frame clones and leaves some out. The data hold hundreds of thousands of clones, with roughly 90% observed a single time. The sequencing input was peripheral blood. These receptors all come from an older woman with COVID-19, enrolled during active disease.

The rearrangement joins TRBV6-1 to TRBJ1-1; the D gene is possibly TRBD1 (6 bases). The CDR3 is 16 residues long. V dropped 1 base and J dropped 1 base, with 13 bases sitting between them. Per the germline V gene, CDR1 is MNHNS and CDR2 is SASEGT. The chain's CDR3 is CASSEVRGRGNTEAFF. CDR3 DNA sequence: TGTGCCAGCAGTGAAGTAAGGGGCAGGGGGAACACTGAAGCTTTCTTT.

The genes are TRBV27 and TRBJ2-5; TRBD2 agrees at 8 bases. CDR3 length: 16 amino acids. The germline V gene has CDR1 MNHEY and CDR2 SMNVEV (reference sequence). Trimming at V came to 8 bases and at J to 2 bases, leaving 13 bases not matched to a gene. The CDR3 loop reads CASRSSSGPTQETQYF. The CDR3 nucleotides read TGTGCCAGCCGTTCGTCTAGCGGGCCAACTCAAGAGACCCAGTACTTC.

The J gene is TRBJ1-1, the V gene TRBV2; D unclear. Germline V gene sequence: CDR1 SNHLY, CDR2 FYNNEI. V was pared by 6 bases and J by 8 bases, with 10 bases between. This CDR3 is built from 11 residues. Here the CDR3 reads CASSLRPEAFF. CDR3 sequence (DNA): TGTGCCAGCAGCCTACGCCCAGAAGCTTTCTTT.

The chain employs TRBV18 and TRBJ1-1; perhaps TRBD1 as D (6 bases). This CDR3 spans 15 amino acids. Trimming stripped 2 bases from V and 4 bases from J, with 14 bases between. Germline CDR1 is KGHSH and CDR2 is LQKENI. The CDR3 reads CASSPGLQGITEAFF. In nucleotides, the CDR3 is TGTGCCAGCTCACCAGGGTTACAGGGAATCACTGAAGCTTTCTTT.

This clone was found once. The J gene is TRBJ1-3, the V gene TRBV28, with a tentative D call TRBD1 (5 bases). The CDR3 has 15 residues. With 7 bases removed from V and 7 bases from J, the gap between germline ends came to 20 bases. Germline CDR1 reads MDHEN; CDR2 reads SYDVKM. The CDR3 spells CASMVGGVRRNTIYF. In DNA form, the CDR3 reads TGTGCCAGCATGGTCGGGGGGGTTAGACGGAACACCATATATTTT.

The rearrangement links TRBV6-2 or TRBV6-3 to TRBJ1-2, with 10 bases fitting TRBD1. The CDR3 extends over 17 amino acids. V gave up 6 bases and J gave up 3 bases; unmatched junction bases: 13. CDR1 and CDR2 (germline): MNHEY, SVGEGT. For the CDR3, the DNA is TGTGCCAGCAGCCAGCCGAGACAGGGGGCGCGGGACTATGGCTACACCTTC. Its translation: CASSQPRQGARDYGYTF.

This clone has at least ten counts. CDR3 in DNA: TGTGCCAGCAAGTGGGGGGCCTACAATGAGCAGTTCTTC. Protein product: CASKWGAYNEQFF. This chain links TRBV2 with TRBJ2-1; TRBD2 might be the D (6 bases). Germline V gives CDR1 SNHLY, CDR2 FYNNEI. V lost 7 bases and J 2 bases, leaving 9 bases between the germline ends. The CDR3 contains 13 residues.

This clone came up a few times. The chain combines TRBV5-1 with TRBJ2-5; possible D gene TRBD1, 6 bases. Per germline, CDR1 SGHRS and CDR2 YFSETQ. Trimming took off 0 bases at V and 8 bases at J, with 17 bases between the two ends. The CDR3 spans 15 residues. CDR3 nucleotides: TGCGCCAGCAGCTTGGGGACAGACCCCCGTGAAACCCAGTACTTC. Protein sequence: CASSLGTDPRETQYF.

This chain joins TRBV27 and TRBJ1-1, with a weak D call TRBD1 (5 bases). Germline V gene sequence: CDR1 MNHEY, CDR2 SMNVEV (reference sequence). Deletions cut 4 bases from V and 0 bases from J, with 12 bases between. The CDR3 has 15 residues. The CDR3 loop reads CASSWGKGMNTEAFF. The DNA for the CDR3 is TGTGCCAGCAGTTGGGGCAAGGGGATGAACACTGAAGCTTTCTTT.

The chain couples TRBV5-8 to TRBJ2-3, with TRBD1 matching 11 bases. With V trimmed by 5 bases and J by 6 bases, 8 bases remained unmatched. The CDR3 extends over 15 amino acids. Germline values: CDR1 SGHTS, CDR2 YDEGEE. CDR3 loop: CASRQGQGAGDTQYF. Here the CDR3 DNA reads TGTGCCAGCAGACAAGGACAGGGGGCTGGGGATACGCAGTATTTT. The entire variable domain, with the rest obtained from reference TRBV5-8 and TRBJ2-3, is as follows: EAGVTQSPTHLIKTRGQQATLRCSPISGHTSVYWYQQALGLGLQFLLWYDEGEERNRGNFPPRFSGRQFPNYSSELNVNALELEDSALYLCASRQGQGAGDTQYFGPGTRLTVL.

The rearrangement links TRBV6-5 to TRBJ1-5, with TRBD1 matching over 8 bases. The CDR3 has 12 amino acids. Germline-derived CDR1 and CDR2 are MNHEY and SVGAGI. V dropped 11 bases and J dropped 6; count of bases not matched to a gene: 6. The CDR3 loop reads CAGQTGVQPQHF. The CDR3 region has the DNA TGTGCCGGCCAGACAGGGGTTCAGCCCCAGCATTTT.

The V and J genes are TRBV5-6 and TRBJ1-1; 10 positions match TRBD1. The CDR3 length is 15 residues. Trimming at V came to 1 base and at J to 2 bases, leaving 2 bases not matched to a gene. CDR1 and CDR2 (germline): SGHDT, YYEEEE. CDR3 region: CASSLRDRGNTEAFF. CDR3 sequence (DNA): TGTGCCAGCAGCTTGCGGGACAGGGGTAACACTGAAGCTTTCTTT.

The chain carries TRBV5-4 and TRBJ1-1; weak D call: TRBD1 (5 bases). Trimming cost V 4 bases and J 3 bases, with 13 bases left between them. CDR3 size: 14 residues. Germline V gene sequence: CDR1 SGHNT, CDR2 YYREEE (reference sequence). The DNA of the CDR3 is TGTGCCAGCAGCCCATGGGGGGATCACACTGAAGCTTTCTTT. It yields the protein CASSPWGDHTEAFF.

The chain employs TRBV7-2 and TRBJ1-5, with TRBD1 matching over 8 bases. This CDR3 has 15 amino acids. V lost 3 bases to trimming and J lost 6 bases; unmatched junction nucleotides: 7. CDR1 and CDR2 (germline): SGHTA, FQGNSA. This chain's CDR3 is CASSFASQGAQPQHF. The CDR3 nucleotides are TGTGCCAGCAGCTTCGCTAGCCAGGGGGCTCAGCCCCAGCATTTT.

V and J are TRBV9 and TRBJ1-1; 10 positions agree with TRBD1. Trimming took 7 bases from V and 5 from J; bases not matched to a gene: 5. Germline CDR1 SGDLS, CDR2 YYNGEE. CDR3 length: 13 residues. The CDR3 loop is CASAGTGETEAFF. CDR3 DNA: TGTGCCAGCGCAGGGACAGGGGAGACTGAAGCTTTCTTT.

The V and J genes are TRBV12-5 and TRBJ2-3; 7 bases line up with TRBD1. Looked up from germline, CDR1 is LGHNT and CDR2 is FRNRAP. The CDR3 is 16 residues long. V trimming: 0 bases; J trimming: 1 base; junction bases outside the gene matches: 4. CDR3 amino acids: CASGLVRDSRTDTQYF. The CDR3 DNA sequence: TGTGCTAGTGGTTTGGTAAGGGACAGTCGCACAGATACGCAGTATTTT.

This sequence joins TRBV19 and TRBJ1-2, with D possibly matching TRBD1 (6 bases). This CDR3 region has 14 residues. Germline CDR1 reads LNHDA; CDR2 reads SQIVND (reference sequence). With 5 bases removed from V and 3 bases from J, the gap between germline ends came to 13 bases. CDR3 protein: CASSPRGTYYGYTF. DNA of the CDR3: TGTGCCAGTAGTCCCAGGGGAACCTACTATGGCTACACCTTC.

The rearrangement links TRBV10-1 to TRBJ2-3; 7 bases line up with TRBD2. From germline, CDR1 is WNHNN and CDR2 SYGVQD (reference sequence). V lost 3 bases, J lost 5 bases, and 11 bases stayed unmatched. The CDR3 runs 16 residues. The CDR3 spells CASSDPRGEGRDTQYF. The CDR3, as DNA: TGCGCCAGCAGTGACCCCCGGGGGGAGGGACGAGATACGCAGTATTTT.

This clone is a singleton in its sample. The J gene is TRBJ2-2, the V gene TRBV3-1 (or the pseudogene TRBV3-2), with TRBD1 identical over 8 bases. Germline values: CDR1 LGHDT, CDR2 YNNKEL (reference sequence). Losses at the gene ends were 2 bases for V and 6 bases for J; bases not matched to a gene: 8. The CDR3 length is 16 residues. CDR3 DNA: TGTGCCAGCAGCCAACCCCCGGGACAGGCTCCCGGGGAGCTGTTTTTT. This sequence encodes CASSQPPGQAPGELFF.

This chain uses TRBV7-2 with TRBJ2-3; D might be TRBD1 (6 bases). The CDR3 has 13 amino acids. V shed 5 bases and J shed 3 bases, with 9 bases lying between them. Germline V gene sequence: CDR1 SGHTA, CDR2 FQGNSA. CDR3 sequence reads: CASSMQGTDTQYF. The CDR3, as DNA: TGTGCCAGCAGCATGCAGGGGACAGATACGCAGTATTTT.

Only one count was recorded for this clone. The gene calls are TRBV2 and TRBJ1-2, with D possibly TRBD1 on 5 matching bases. The V and J ends lost 8 bases and 1 base respectively, with 11 bases between them. Germline assignment: CDR1 SNHLY and CDR2 FYNNEI. CDR3 length: 13 amino acids. In nucleotides, the CDR3 is TGTGCCAGCGCAGGCCAGGGTAACTATGGCTACACCTTC. Encoded protein: CASAGQGNYGYTF.

The V and J genes are TRBV18 and TRBJ1-6, with 7 bases lining up with TRBD1. CDR3 length equals 15 residues. Unmatched junction bases numbered 7, after V lost 2 bases and J lost 9 bases. CDR1 and CDR2 (germline): KGHSH, LQKENI. The CDR3 loop is CASSPSGTEGSPLHF. The CDR3, as DNA: TGTGCCAGCTCACCATCCGGGACAGAGGGTTCACCCCTCCACTTT.

This clone is a singleton in its sample. The genes are TRBV18 and TRBJ2-5; D gene uncertain. CDR3 length: 12 amino acids. Germline loops: CDR1 KGHSH, CDR2 LQKENI. The V end was cut by 2 bases, the J end by 3 bases, with 4 bases between. CDR3 bases: TGTGCCAGCTCACCAGAGGAAGAGACCCAGTACTTC. Amino acids: CASSPEEETQYF.

The chain joins TRBV7-9 to TRBJ2-3; 9 bases line up with TRBD1. The CDR3 is 16 amino acids. Trimming cost V 5 bases and J 2 bases; bases outside gene matches: 8. Germline V gene data show CDR1 as SEHNR and CDR2 as FQNEAQ (reference sequence). CDR3 sequence reads: CASSTWTGDNTDTQYF. CDR3 DNA sequence: TGTGCCAGCAGCACCTGGACAGGGGACAACACAGATACGCAGTATTTT.

The rearrangement joins TRBV27 to TRBJ1-2, with 7 bases fitting TRBD1. The CDR3 runs to 14 residues. Trimming took 2 bases from V and 4 from J; bases not matched to a gene: 4. Looked up from germline, CDR1 is MNHEY and CDR2 is SMNVEV (reference sequence). CDR3 sequence (DNA): TGTGCCAGCAGTTTAAAGGGGGCGGGCTATGGCTACACCTTC. Its protein is CASSLKGAGYGYTF.

The chain has TRBV13 and TRBJ2-1; TRBD2 agrees at 7 bases. Germline lookup yields CDR1 PRHDT and CDR2 FYEKMQ (reference sequence). V was clipped by 5 bases and J by 8 bases; unmatched bases: 15. CDR3 length equals 16 residues. In DNA form, the CDR3 reads TGTGCCAGCAGCCCCGGGCCTAGCGGAGGAGAGGATGAGCAGTTCTTC. Translating gives CASSPGPSGGEDEQFF. The whole variable domain, filled in from reference TRBV13 and TRBJ2-1, reads AAGVIQSPRHLIKEKRETATLKCYPIPRHDTVYWYQQGPGQDPQFLISFYEKMQSDKGSIPDRFSAQQFSDYHSELNMSSLELGDSALYFCASSPGPSGGEDEQFFGPGTRLTVL.

In this sample, this clone turned up once. V usage is TRBV28 and J usage is TRBJ1-4, with D unresolved. Germline CDR1 is MDHEN and CDR2 is SYDVKM. V was clipped by 8 bases and J by 1 base, with 8 bases between them. This CDR3 comprises 13 residues. The CDR3 is CASAPQTNEKLFF. The CDR3 nucleotides read TGTGCCAGCGCGCCTCAAACTAATGAAAAACTGTTTTTT.

The chain is built from TRBV19 and TRBJ2-4, with D perhaps matching TRBD2 (6 bases). Germline V gives CDR1 LNHDA, CDR2 SQIVND (reference sequence). Trimming took 3 bases from V and 0 from J, leaving 18 bases between them. The CDR3 totals 18 residues. The CDR3 DNA follows: TGTGCCAGTAGTATCAGGGAAGGAGGGCCCTTAGCCAAAAACATTCAGTACTTC. This gives the protein CASSIREGGPLAKNIQYF.

The chain has TRBV21-1 and TRBJ1-2; the table gives TRBD1 as D, unverified against the DNA. TRBV21-1 is listed as a pseudogene. There are 14 residues in the CDR3. The CDR3 region is CATLTDRFFVGYTF. The CDR3, as DNA: TGTGCCACCCTCACCGACAGATTTTTCGTAGGCTACACCTTC.

A word on this clone: One junction end disagrees with the germline gene, perhaps due to a read error. This chain links TRBV27 with TRBJ2-7, with TRBD1 matching 9 bases. The CDR3 runs 16 residues. CDR1 is MNHEY and CDR2 is SMNVEV in the germline V gene (reference sequence). CDR3 sequence: CASSLSRDRVSYEQYF. The CDR3 DNA follows: TGTGCCAGCAGTCTATCCCGGGACAGGGTGTCCTACGAGCAGTACTTC.